The rows below give T cell receptor beta chains drawn from one sample of a study of blood T cells in healthy people across ages. Each CDR3 protein gets one entry after TCRdb re-called the 5' RACE reads with MiXCR. The table has roughly 930,000 distinct CDR3 sequences, roughly 50% seen once; the top ten hold 13%. Sequenced: blood. The receptors shown here come from a man aged 25-45 years in good health. The CDR3 runs from the conserved cysteine through the conserved F or W. Each record gives: clone size, V gene, D gene, J gene, CDR3 protein, CDR3 DNA. The D gene is left open where the match is weak. Clone size appears in some rows only: once, few, many, or a class for an expanded clone.

few	TRBV10-3	-	TRBJ2-1	CAINPQRGSRYNEQFF	TGTGCCATCAACCCGCAACGGGGGTCGAGGTACAATGAGCAGTTCTTC
-	TRBV7-9	TRBD1	TRBJ2-7	CASSITGVSYEQYF	TGTGCCAGCAGCATAACAGGGGTCTCCTACGAGCAGTACTTC
-	TRBV5-1	-	TRBJ2-1	CASSLDSGAGEQFF	TGCGCCAGCAGCTTGGACTCAGGGGCGGGCGAGCAGTTCTTC
few	TRBV7-8	-	TRBJ2-1	CASSFRTGHYNEQFF	TGTGCCAGCAGCTTCCGGACGGGCCACTACAATGAGCAGTTCTTC
-	TRBV4-3	-	TRBJ2-5	CASSAASARGETQYF	TGCGCCAGCAGCGCGGCGTCCGCTAGAGGAGAGACCCAGTACTTC
-	TRBV28	-	TRBJ1-5	CASSYADWNQPQHF	TGTGCCAGCAGTTATGCGGACTGGAATCAGCCCCAGCATTTT
few	TRBV25-1	TRBD1	TRBJ1-2	CASSGTGGGYTF	TGTGCCAGCAGTGGGACAGGGGGTGGCTACACCTTC
-	TRBV6-1	TRBD1	TRBJ2-7	CASSEVGTGWGEQYF	TGTGCCAGCAGTGAAGTTGGGACAGGGTGGGGCGAGCAGTACTTC
-	TRBV10-3	TRBD2	TRBJ2-5	CAISDPGRGNQDTQYF	TGTGCCATCAGTGATCCAGGGCGGGGGAACCAAGACACCCAGTACTTC
-	TRBV5-1	-	TRBJ2-3	CASSFQGSSTDTQYF	TGCGCCAGCAGCTTTCAGGGCTCTAGCACAGATACGCAGTATTTT
-	TRBV20-1	-	TRBJ2-3	CSVALRGDTQYF	TGCAGTGTTGCCCTGAGGGGAGATACGCAGTATTTT
-	TRBV27	-	TRBJ1-2	CASSSSPGPYGYTF	TGTGCCAGCAGTTCCTCGCCAGGGCCCTATGGCTACACCTTC
once	TRBV4-2	TRBD2	TRBJ2-3	CASSQDHGASGGPTDTQYF	TGTGCCAGCAGCCAAGATCATGGGGCTAGCGGGGGCCCCACAGATACGCAGTATTTT
-	TRBV5-6	-	TRBJ1-2	CASSADVDYGYTF	TGTGCCAGCAGCGCAGACGTGGACTATGGCTACACCTTC
few	TRBV27	-	TRBJ1-6	CASSSRASNSPLHF	TGTGCCAGCAGTTCCCGGGCCTCCAATTCACCCCTCCACTTT
once	TRBV21-1	-	TRBJ2-7	CASTKGAHSYEQYF	TGTGCCAGCACTAAGGGGGCCCACTCCTACGAGCAGTACTTC
-	TRBV28	-	TRBJ1-1	CASRDRPRTEAFF	TGTGCCAGCCGAGACAGGCCCCGAACTGAAGCTTTCTTT
once	TRBV5-1	-	TRBJ1-4	CASSLEGQTNEKLFF	TGCGCCAGCAGCTTGGAAGGGCAGACGAATGAAAAACTGTTTTTT
-	TRBV4-1	-	TRBJ1-2	CASSQDYGEGYTF	TGCGCCAGCAGCCAAGATTACGGGGAGGGCTACACCTTC
few	TRBV6-6	TRBD1	TRBJ1-2	CASRPGQAVSYGYTF	TGTGCCAGCAGGCCGGGACAGGCCGTGAGCTATGGCTACACCTTC
-	TRBV9	-	TRBJ2-5	CASSATMETQYF	TGTGCCAGCAGCGCCACCATGGAGACCCAGTACTTC
-	TRBV28	-	TRBJ1-2	CASSSRGIPENYGYTF	TGTGCCAGCAGCTCACGCGGTATCCCGGAGAACTATGGCTACACCTTC
-	TRBV7-8	-	TRBJ2-7	CASSLVQGPTYEQYF	TGTGCCAGCAGCTTAGTCCAGGGGCCCACCTACGAGCAGTACTTC
-	TRBV2	-	TRBJ2-2	CASRPGAGELFF	TGTGCCAGCAGACCAGGGGCCGGGGAGCTGTTTTTT
-	TRBV7-9	-	TRBJ2-5	CASSLSLTGETQYF	TGTGCCAGCAGCTTATCTCTCACTGGGGAGACCCAGTACTTC
-	TRBV6-2/TRBV6-3	-	TRBJ2-4	CASSYVGTGEQYF	TGTGCCAGCAGTTACGTGGGCACGGGGGAGCAGTACTTC
-	TRBV18	-	TRBJ2-7	CASSPSENYEQYF	TGTGCCAGCTCGCCTTCAGAGAACTACGAGCAGTACTTC
-	TRBV12-5	-	TRBJ1-5	CASGWREEGNQPQHF	TGTGCTAGTGGTTGGAGGGAGGAAGGCAATCAGCCCCAGCATTTT
-	TRBV10-3	-	TRBJ1-5	CAISESIQPQHF	TGTGCCATCAGTGAGTCGATTCAGCCCCAGCATTTT
-	TRBV5-1	-	TRBJ2-6	CASSLMGGSGANVLTF	TGCGCCAGCAGCTTGATGGGGGGCTCTGGGGCCAACGTCCTGACTTTC
-	TRBV5-5	-	TRBJ2-3	CASSPLGSTDTQYF	TGTGCCAGCAGCCCCCTGGGGTCCACAGATACGCAGTATTTT